The entry below describes one T cell receptor beta chain. As yet, its antigen is unknown. Trimming stripped 4 bases from V and 0 bases from J, with 12 bases between. The CDR3 is 16 amino acids. Germline CDR1 is SGHTA and CDR2 is FQGNSA. TCRdb keeps only in-frame clones here, not all; method: immunoSEQ multiplex PCR. The table shows more than 25,000 clones, with under 90% occurring only once. This record belongs to a study of lymphopenia after photon versus proton radiotherapy. Whole-study results and caveats: Survival link was tested only in deceased patients; proton benefit remains a possibility. Photon-treated patients lost naive T cells and TCR diversity; proton-treated stayed stable. Post-nadir diversity loss with photons came from oligoclonal expansion, particularly CD8+ Temra cells.

This sequence joins TRBV7-2 and TRBJ2-2; D call uncertain. The starting material was peripheral blood, obtained from a patient treated with photon-based radiotherapy. The source is a woman in her 50s with pancreatic cancer. CDR3 sequence reads: CASSSRSVANTGELFF. CDR3 nucleotide sequence: TGTGCCAGCAGCTCGAGATCCGTAGCGAACACCGGGGAGCTGTTTTTT.